One and the same sample provided the 7 T cell receptor beta chains below, sequenced in a study of T cells in Graves' hyperthyroidism and ophthalmopathy. TCR beta CDR3 sequences were amplified from RNA transcripts. HTBI primers were employed in a first-round RT-PCR of the TCR CDR3. TCRdb called the multiplex PCR reads again in MiXCR, with one record for every CDR3 protein. The sample has roughly 100,000 distinct CDR3 sequences, 47% seen once. What was sequenced was blood. The receptors shown here come from a man in his forties or fifties with Graves' hyperthyroidism.

The J gene is TRBJ2-3, the V gene TRBV5-4; D is undetermined. The CDR3 has 14 residues. CDR1 is SGHNT and CDR2 is YYREEE in the germline V gene (reference sequence). The V end lost 2 bases, the J end lost 11 bases, and 18 bases lay between the germline ends. DNA for the CDR3: TGTGCCAGCAGCTTAGGTGGGCCACCCAATGAGCAGTATTTT. This gives the protein CASSLGGPPNEQYF.

Of note for this clonotype: Just one base apart from a much larger clone, this may be a read error. V gene TRBV28 combines with J gene TRBJ2-7; D is uncertain. The germline V gene encodes CDR1 MDHEN and CDR2 SYDVKM. This CDR3 comprises 11 residues. CDR3 residues: CASRSSYERYF. The CDR3 bases are TGTGCCAGCAGGAGTTCCTACGAGCGGTACTTC.

In this sample, this clonotype turned up a few times. Sequence at one end of the junction differs from germline and may be a read error. In DNA, the CDR3 is TGTGCCAGCAGCCCTTTGTCGGGTTGGCGAGAGACCCAGTACTTC. Its translation is CASSPLSGWRETQYF. The rearrangement uses TRBV10-1 and TRBJ2-5; unclear D gene. The CDR3 loop spans 15 amino acids. Germline V gene data show CDR1 as WNHNN and CDR2 as SYGVQD (reference sequence).

This clonotype was counted at least ten times. This rearrangement joins TRBV9 to TRBJ2-7; 9 bases are shared with TRBD1. J was trimmed by 4 bases and V by 3 bases; bases with no gene match: 5. This CDR3 spans 14 amino acids. Germline V gene lookup returns CDR1 SGDLS and CDR2 YYNGEE. This CDR3 reads CASSAGTGYYEQYF. In DNA, the CDR3 is TGTGCCAGCAGCGCCGGGACAGGGTATTACGAGCAGTACTTC.

As regards this clonotype: No conserved phenylalanine or tryptophan is present at the end of the CDR3, so a read error is the likely explanation. V and J are TRBV2 and TRBJ1-1; D is ambiguous. This CDR3 comprises 14 residues. In germline, CDR1 is SNHLY, CDR2 FYNNEI. The V end lost 3 bases, the J end lost 1 base, and 9 bases lay between the germline ends. Written as DNA, the CDR3 is TGTGCCAGCAGTGATAGACCCCCGAACACTGAAGCTTTCTGT. Encoded protein: CASSDRPPNTEAFC.

This clonotype was picked up many times. The V and J genes are TRBV5-4 and TRBJ2-2; D possibly corresponds to TRBD2 (5 bases). The CDR3 totals 16 residues. The germline V and J ends were trimmed by 0 bases and 4 bases, with 13 bases remaining between them. In germline, CDR1 is SGHNT, CDR2 YYREEE (reference sequence). CDR3 in DNA: TGTGCCAGCAGCTTGGTTGGGTCGGCGGGCACCGGGGAGCTGTTTTTT. It codes for CASSLVGSAGTGELFF.

The chain uses TRBV19 and TRBJ2-7; no definite D call. V lost 3 bases to trimming and J lost 0 bases, with 9 bases between them. The CDR3 length is 14 residues. Germline lookup yields CDR1 LNHDA and CDR2 SQIVND (reference sequence). The CDR3 nucleotides read TGTGCCAGTAGTATCGCGGCGAACTCCTACGAGCAGTACTTC. This encodes CASSIAANSYEQYF.